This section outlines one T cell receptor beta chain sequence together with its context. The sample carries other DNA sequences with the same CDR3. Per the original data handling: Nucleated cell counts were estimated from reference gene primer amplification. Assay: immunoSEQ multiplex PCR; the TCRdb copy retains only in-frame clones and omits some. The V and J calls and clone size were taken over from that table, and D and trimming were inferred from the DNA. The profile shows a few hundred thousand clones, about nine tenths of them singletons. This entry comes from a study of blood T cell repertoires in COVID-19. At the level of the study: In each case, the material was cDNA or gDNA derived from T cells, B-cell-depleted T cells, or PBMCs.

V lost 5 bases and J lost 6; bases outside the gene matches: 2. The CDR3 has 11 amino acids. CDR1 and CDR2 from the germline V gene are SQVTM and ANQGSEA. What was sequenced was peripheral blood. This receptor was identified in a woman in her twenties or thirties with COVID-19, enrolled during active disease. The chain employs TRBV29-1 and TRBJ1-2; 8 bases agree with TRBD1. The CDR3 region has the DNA TGCAGCGTTCAGGGGGCCGATGGCTACACCTTC. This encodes CSVQGADGYTF.